This TCR beta chain was identified during a study of T cell changes during pregnancy in multiple sclerosis (dated by TCRdb to between 2017 and 2020). Concerning the study at large: The study examined how the T cell repertoire changed over the course of pregnancy in women with multiple sclerosis.

There are 17 amino acids in the CDR3, from cysteine to phenylalanine inclusive. Only CDR3 DNA remains: 51 bases, in frame from the first base. For CDR1 and CDR2, the germline V gene (reference sequence) lists LNHNV and YYDKDF. V is cut back by 0 bases and J by 4 bases, with 8 bases in the junction unmatched. This clone showed up just once. Its antigen is not yet known. No clone much larger than this one lies a single base away; base qualities are absent. Library construction relied on the immunoSEQ multiplex PCR assay. Drawn from immuneACCESS, this table holds only the in-frame rearrangements with V and J called that TCRdb kept. Clones are partly lost; checked studies trace under half to an unresolved V gene and leave the rest unexplained. The sample table contains 15,000 to 20,000 clones; only one count was recorded for roughly 88% of them. Roughly 6% of the sample belongs to the ten largest clones.

Material: CD8+ T cells from peripheral blood mononuclear cells, obtained in the third trimester of pregnancy. This chain is built from TRBV15 and TRBJ1-4; TRBD1 fits 7 bases in the junction. This receptor was obtained from a female donor in good health, enrolled as a control in a pregnancy study. The CDR3 protein sequence reads: CATSRDGQAAYNEKLFF. The nucleotides read TGTGCCACCAGCAGAGATGGACAGGCGGCCTATAATGAAAAACTGTTTTTT.